These 27 T cell receptor beta chains share one sample of origin, sequenced in a study of post-analysis software for immune sequencing data. The authors incorporated unique molecular identifiers into the TCR beta cDNA libraries. Each CDR3 protein gets one entry after TCRdb re-called the PCR reads with MiXCR. The data show roughly 670,000 distinct CDR3 sequences, with roughly three fifths seen just once and roughly 10% held by the top ten. Overall study results and limits: Five or six TRBV segments, TRBV5-6, TRBV5-1 and TRBV20-1 among them, were found more frequent in patients than controls.

Their antigens are not known. Sequenced input: blood. These receptors all stem from a girl between 2 and 10 years old with multiple sclerosis.

The chain is built from TRBV20-1 and TRBJ2-3; 9 positions agree with TRBD2. The CDR3 runs to 14 residues. Germline V CDR1 and CDR2: DFQATT, SNEGSKA (reference sequence). The J segment lost 1 base and the V segment lost 5 bases, leaving 4 bases of the junction unmatched. The CDR3 DNA reads as TGCAGTGCTCGAGCTAGCGGGGGCACAGATACGCAGTATTTT. The encoded protein is CSARASGGTDTQYF.

The chain couples TRBV7-2 to TRBJ2-3, with TRBD2 identical over 7 bases. This CDR3 comprises 18 residues. The V segment lost 5 bases and the J segment 3 bases; nucleotides outside the gene matches: 17. Germline V gene lookup returns CDR1 SGHTA and CDR2 FQGNSA. The chain's CDR3 is CASSLGASGSGGTDTQYF. CDR3 nucleotide sequence: TGTGCCAGCAGCCTAGGGGCTAGCGGATCGGGGGGTACAGATACGCAGTATTTT.

The sample holds a few counts of this clonotype. V usage is TRBV6-1 and J usage is TRBJ1-2; unclear D gene. CDR3 length: 14 residues. Trimming shortened V by 6 bases and J by 0 bases, and 11 bases separated the two germline ends. Germline V gene lookup returns CDR1 MNHNS and CDR2 SASEGT. CDR3 DNA: TGTGCCAGCAGAGCCCCCCAAACTAACTATGGCTACACCTTC. This gives the protein CASRAPQTNYGYTF.

This clonotype was counted a few times. The chain employs TRBV24-1 and TRBJ2-5, with 9 bases fitting TRBD1. The V segment lost 5 bases and the J segment 1 base; nucleotides outside the gene matches: 4. Germline V gene sequence: CDR1 KGHDR, CDR2 SFDVKD. CDR3 length equals 15 residues. CDR3 amino acids: CATSAGDRAQETQYF. The CDR3 region has the DNA TGTGCCACCAGTGCCGGGGACAGGGCCCAAGAGACCCAGTACTTC.

This rearrangement joins TRBV15 to TRBJ1-6, with D unclear. The V end was cut by 0 bases, the J end by 7 bases, with 13 bases between. In germline, CDR1 is LNHNV, CDR2 YYDKDF (reference sequence). The CDR3 runs 16 residues. CDR3 in amino acids: CATSRDRTPGNSPLHF. CDR3 bases: TGTGCCACCAGCAGAGATCGCACGCCGGGGAATTCACCCCTCCACTTT.

The J gene is TRBJ2-4, the V gene TRBV3-1, with a weak D call TRBD2 (5 bases). The DNA end is more similar to TRBJ2-7, so the J call may be wrong. Germline values: CDR1 LGHDT, CDR2 YNNKEL (reference sequence). This CDR3 region has 13 residues. The CDR3 region has the DNA TGTGCCAGCAGCCCGCTCGGGGTCTACGAGCAGTACTTC. This sequence encodes CASSPLGVYEQYF.

This clonotype was seen just once. CDR3 loop: CASSEGLHSSYNEQFF. In DNA form, the CDR3 reads TGTGCCAGCAGCGAGGGACTACACAGCTCCTACAATGAGCAGTTCTTC. The V gene is TRBV7-2, the J gene TRBJ2-1, with 7 bases that match TRBD2. This CDR3 spans 16 amino acids. The V segment lost 5 bases and the J segment 0 bases; nucleotides outside the gene matches: 7. Germline V lookup: CDR1 SGHTA, CDR2 FQGNSA.

The sample holds a few counts of this clonotype. The CDR3 sequence: CASSSRLEGTDTQYF. CDR3 sequence (DNA): TGTGCCAGCAGCTCGAGACTAGAGGGCACAGATACGCAGTATTTT. The chain uses TRBV11-2 and TRBJ2-3; weak D call: TRBD2 (6 bases). CDR1 is SGHAT and CDR2 is FQNNGV in the germline V gene. The V gene lost 4 bases and the J gene lost 1 base, with 12 bases spanning the gap. The CDR3 totals 15 residues. Full variable domain (missing parts from reference TRBV11-2 and TRBJ2-3): EAGVAQSPRYKIIEKRQSVAFWCNPISGHATLYWYQQILGQGPKLLIQFQNNGVVDDSQLPKDRFSAERLKGVDSTLKIQPAKLEDSAVYLCASSSRLEGTDTQYFGPGTRLTVL.

CDR3 region: CASSQDRRGETQYF. In DNA form, the CDR3 reads TGCGCCAGCAGCCAAGACCGTCGGGGGGAGACCCAGTACTTC. The chain links TRBV4-3 to TRBJ2-5; D possibly corresponds to TRBD2 (6 bases). The CDR3 loop spans 14 amino acids. V was trimmed by 0 bases and J by 5 bases, leaving 10 bases between them. Per the germline V gene, CDR1 is LGHNA and CDR2 is YSLEER.

The CDR3 sequence: CASSVTSSADNEQFF. CDR3 in DNA: TGTGCCAGCAGCGTAACTTCTAGCGCAGACAATGAGCAGTTCTTC. The genes are TRBV9 and TRBJ2-1, with a possible D match to TRBD2 (6 bases). The germline CDR1 and CDR2 sequences are SGDLS and YYNGEE. The CDR3 loop spans 15 amino acids. V dropped 1 base and J dropped 5 bases, with 13 bases sitting between them.

This clonotype showed up just a few times. The chain has TRBV29-1 and TRBJ2-3; D gene uncertain. This CDR3 is built from 11 residues. Trimming stripped 2 bases from V and 7 bases from J, with 7 bases between. The germline gives CDR1 SQVTM, CDR2 ANQGSEA. This CDR3 is CSVEYYHTQYF. CDR3 DNA sequence: TGCAGCGTTGAATACTACCATACGCAGTATTTT.

This clonotype was seen more than once but under ten times. V is TRBV29-1 and J is TRBJ2-3; D is ambiguous. Trimming took 5 bases from V and 0 from J, leaving 12 bases between them. Germline CDR1 and CDR2: SQVTM and ANQGSEA. CDR3 length: 14 residues. The CDR3 DNA sequence: TGCAGCGTTAGTGACGACGGAAGCACAGATACGCAGTATTTT. This gives the protein CSVSDDGSTDTQYF.

The chain combines TRBV6-1 with TRBJ1-6; D not certain. This CDR3 spans 13 amino acids. Trimming left V 2 bases short and J 8 bases short, with 7 bases between. Germline values: CDR1 MNHNS, CDR2 SASEGT. This CDR3 is CASSEIRDSPLHF. The CDR3 nucleotides are TGTGCCAGCAGTGAAATTCGTGATTCACCCCTCCACTTT.

The chain joins TRBV3-1 to TRBJ1-1; TRBD1 is a possible D gene (5 bases). The CDR3 is 14 amino acids. V lost 0 bases to trimming and J lost 7 bases, with 12 bases between them. Germline CDR1 reads LGHDT; CDR2 reads YNNKEL (reference sequence). The CDR3 nucleotides read TGTGCCAGCAGCCAAGAGGGGTCAGGGAGTGAAGCTTTCTTT. It specifies CASSQEGSGSEAFF. Full variable domain (remainder filled in from reference TRBV3-1 and TRBJ1-1): DTAVSQTPKYLVTQMGNDKSIKCEQNLGHDTMYWYKQDSKKFLKIMFSYNNKELIINETVPNRFSPKSPDKAHLNLHINSLELGDSAVYFCASSQEGSGSEAFFGQGTRLTVV.

About this clonotype itself: A read error is possible here, since a much larger clone lies one base away. The chain uses TRBV12-3 or TRBV12-4 and TRBJ2-1; no firm D call. V lost 4 bases and J lost 10, with 11 bases in between. This CDR3 is built from 12 residues. As DNA, the CDR3 is TGTGCCAGCAGTTCAGGCTTCGACGAGCAGTTCTTC. Translation gives CASSSGFDEQFF.

The V gene is TRBV15, the J gene TRBJ1-1; tentative D call: TRBD1 (5 bases). The CDR3 runs to 14 residues. Trimming removed 7 bases from V and 1 base from J, with 13 bases in between. Germline CDR1 LNHNV, CDR2 YYDKDF (reference sequence). For the CDR3, the DNA is TGTGCCACCAACCTTGGGGGAGAGAACACTGAAGCTTTCTTT. It yields the protein CATNLGGENTEAFF. Drawing the rest from reference TRBV15 and TRBJ1-1, the complete variable domain is DAMVIQNPRYQVTQFGKPVTLSCSQTLNHNVMYWYQQKSSQAPKLLFHYYDKDFNNEADTPDNFQSRRPNTSFCFLDIRSPGLGDTAMYLCATNLGGENTEAFFGQGTRLTVV.

A note on this clonotype: Germline and junction disagree at one end, which may indicate a read error. The chain couples TRBV7-9 to TRBJ2-3; D possibly corresponds to TRBD2 (7 bases). Germline CDR1 and CDR2: SEHNR and FQNEAQ (reference sequence). This CDR3 region has 16 residues. This CDR3 reads CASGDSGGPSTDAQYF. DNA of the CDR3: TGTGCCAGCGGGGACTCCGGGGGGCCCAGCACAGATGCGCAGTATTTT.

This clonotype was detected only a few times. The chain recombines TRBV2 with TRBJ1-1; D is unclear. V lost 6 bases and J lost 1, with 6 bases in between. The germline V gene has CDR1 SNHLY and CDR2 FYNNEI. This CDR3 has 12 amino acids. CDR3 in DNA: TGTGCCAGCAGCGCCACGAACACTGAAGCTTTCTTT. As protein: CASSATNTEAFF.

This clonotype was found a few times. This chain uses TRBV29-1 with TRBJ2-2; 7 bases are a match to TRBD1. This CDR3 contains 16 residues. Trimming at V came to 0 bases and at J to 0 bases, leaving 4 bases not matched to a gene. Germline V gene data show CDR1 as SQVTM and CDR2 as ANQGSEA. CDR3 coding DNA: TGCAGCGTTGAAGATCGACAGGGTGCGAACACCGGGGAGCTGTTTTTT. Its protein product is CSVEDRQGANTGELFF.

There are a few counts of this clonotype. The chain joins TRBV29-1 to TRBJ1-2; 11 bases align to TRBD1. Trimming took 5 bases from V and 3 from J; bases not matched to a gene: 5. The CDR3 extends over 14 amino acids. Germline CDR1 SQVTM, CDR2 ANQGSEA. In DNA, the CDR3 is TGCAGCGTTTTCCCGGGACAGGGGGACTATGGCTACACCTTC. This gives the protein CSVFPGQGDYGYTF. Based on the CDR3 plus reference TRBV29-1 and TRBJ1-2, the full variable domain is SAVISQKPSRDICQRGTSLTIQCQVDSQVTMMFWYRQQPGQSLTLIATANQGSEATYESGFVIDKFPISRPNLTFSTLTVSNMSPEDSSIYLCSVFPGQGDYGYTFGSGTRLTVV.

This clonotype appeared a few times. This chain links TRBV4-2 with TRBJ2-1, with 11 bases lining up with TRBD2. CDR3 length: 17 amino acids. The ends lost 0 bases at V and 7 bases at J; junction bases unmatched: 8. Germline V gene lookup returns CDR1 LGHNA and CDR2 YNFKEQ. CDR3 coding DNA: TGTGCCAGCAGCCAAGATGACAGACTAGCGGGAAATAATGAGCAGTTCTTC. Translation: CASSQDDRLAGNNEQFF.

The chain is built from TRBV29-1 and TRBJ2-7; 9 bases are a match to TRBD1. The V segment lost 5 bases and the J segment 6 bases; nucleotides outside the gene matches: 8. Germline V gene lookup returns CDR1 SQVTM and CDR2 ANQGSEA. The CDR3 is made up of 13 amino acids. This chain's CDR3 is CSVRPGTGFEQYF. The CDR3 nucleotides read TGCAGCGTTCGCCCGGGGACAGGGTTCGAGCAGTACTTC.

The chain has TRBV6-6 and TRBJ2-1, with TRBD1 matching 7 bases. V dropped 4 bases and J dropped 15; count of bases not matched to a gene: 12. The CDR3 length is 13 residues. CDR1 is MNHNY, CDR2 SVGAGI, per germline (reference sequence). The CDR3: CASSSTTGFNPFF. The CDR3 region has the DNA TGTGCCAGCAGTTCAACGACAGGGTTTAATCCGTTCTTC.

This clonotype was detected only a few times. This chain uses TRBV29-1 with TRBJ1-5; the D is unclear. This CDR3 has 13 residues. The germline V and J ends were trimmed by 3 bases and 7 bases, with 13 bases remaining between them. Per germline, CDR1 SQVTM and CDR2 ANQGSEA. The CDR3 here is CSVETVAGQPQHF. The CDR3 DNA reads TGCAGCGTTGAGACGGTGGCTGGGCAGCCCCAGCATTTT.

This clonotype was observed once. The chain links TRBV6-1 to TRBJ1-1; D possibly corresponds to TRBD1 (5 bases). V was trimmed by 3 bases and J by 0 bases, leaving 11 bases between them. Germline values: CDR1 MNHNS, CDR2 SASEGT. This CDR3 contains 15 residues. CDR3 protein: CASSDRDQMNTEAFF. The CDR3 region has the DNA TGTGCCAGCAGTGACAGGGATCAGATGAACACTGAAGCTTTCTTT.

This clonotype was seen a single time. CDR3 sequence reads: CASSSGVDRGAYEQYF. As DNA, the CDR3 is TGTGCCAGCAGCTCCGGGGTCGACAGGGGGGCCTACGAGCAGTACTTC. The rearrangement joins TRBV5-6 to TRBJ2-7, with 9 bases lining up with TRBD1. The germline V gene has CDR1 SGHDT and CDR2 YYEEEE. Trimming took 3 bases from V and 2 from J; bases not matched to a gene: 9. The length of the CDR3 is 16 residues.

CDR3 bases: TGCGCCAGCATAAGGGGGCGGAATTCACCCCTCCACTTT. It is translated as CASIRGRNSPLHF. V usage is TRBV10-2 and J usage is TRBJ1-6; 7 positions match TRBD1. There are 13 residues in the CDR3. Germline V gives CDR1 WSHSY, CDR2 SAAADI. With V trimmed by 7 bases and J by 7 bases, 4 bases remained unmatched.